The rows below give T cell receptor beta chains drawn from one sample of a study of beta chain bispecific antibodies for T cell cancers. From the 5' RACE reads, TCRdb called clonotypes with MiXCR, one entry per CDR3 protein. This sample has about 20,000 distinct CDR3 sequences, with approximately 2.4% found just once. Antigens for these TCRs are unknown. What was sequenced was healthy donor T cells cultured with leukemia cells. These receptor sequences come from a human donor in good health. Some clones in this sample may be carry-over from other donors' samples. CDR3s leave out the opening cysteine and the closing phenylalanine or tryptophan. The order of the fields is D gene, clone size, CDR3 length, J gene, V gene, CDR3 protein. The D gene is left open where the match is weak. Clone size, where shown, is once, few, many, or a class for clones that have expanded.

TRBD2 many 18 TRBJ2-3 TRBV20-1 SARDLVLAGHLGYTDTQY
- many 15 TRBJ1-2 TRBV6-1 ASSARRGTLGGYGYT
- few 11 TRBJ2-2 TRBV7-9 ASSPTLDGELF
- many 18 TRBJ2-6 TRBV2 ASSEKTTGRVVSGANVLT
- few 15 TRBJ2-4 TRBV5-4 ASSRGRGGEAKNIQY
- - 10 TRBJ2-5 TRBV7-6 AGSPDGGTQY
TRBD2 many 14 TRBJ2-7 TRBV5-4 ASSLLGGAEDYEQY
TRBD2 many 14 TRBJ2-1 TRBV19 ASSMRGLAGDNEQF
TRBD1 many 12 TRBJ2-7 TRBV9 ASSGQGARHEQY
- few 13 TRBJ2-7 TRBV12-3/TRBV12-4 ASSPNMDGSYEQY
- many 11 TRBJ2-2 TRBV12-3/TRBV12-4 ASSLDIYGELF
TRBD1 many 12 TRBJ2-7 TRBV5-1 ASSLRQGTDEQY
- many 14 TRBJ1-3 TRBV4-1 ASSLRFSSGEDTIY
- many 14 TRBJ2-7 TRBV20-1 SARGGGEKSSYEQY
- many 13 TRBJ2-1 TRBV19 ASSIVSGAYNEQF
- many 12 TRBJ2-2 TRBV5-5 ASSLLEGTGELF
TRBD1 many 12 TRBJ1-3 TRBV5-1 ASSIDRGGGTIY
- many 13 TRBJ2-7 TRBV5-6 ASSLTLDFNYEQY
- many 16 TRBJ1-6 TRBV14 ASSQAGYPERYNSPLH
TRBD1 - 12 TRBJ2-7 TRBV6-1 ASSEAGTVIEQY
- - 10 TRBJ1-2 TRBV20-1 SAAVYSYGYT
TRBD1 many 12 TRBJ2-5 TRBV12-3/TRBV12-4 ASSQRQGSETQY
TRBD2 many 19 TRBJ2-2 TRBV6-5 ASSYSGGVRAKRGNTGELF
- many 13 TRBJ2-1 TRBV19 ASSIDTGAVVEQF
- many 11 TRBJ2-7 TRBV15 ATREAAPYEQY
TRBD1 many 13 TRBJ2-5 TRBV5-1 ASSPGAGGEETQY
- many 11 TRBJ2-1 TRBV3-1 ASSHGFWNEQF
- many 15 TRBJ2-1 TRBV20-1 SAPTVGGSSSYNEQF
TRBD1 many 12 TRBJ2-7 TRBV11-2 ASSYGTGAYEQY
- many 11 TRBJ1-1 TRBV30 AWSSRVNTEAF
- many 9 TRBJ2-7 TRBV20-1 SAYDFYEQY
- many 14 TRBJ2-5 TRBV27 ASSPSPGPRRETQY
- many 14 TRBJ2-5 TRBV7-9 ASSSGYGQNQETQY
- many 11 TRBJ2-7 TRBV5-6 ASSFWAGREQY
TRBD1 - 14 TRBJ1-1 TRBV19 ASSNFPGQMNTEAF
TRBD1 many 12 TRBJ2-7 TRBV28 ASRGTGGGYEQY
- many 13 TRBJ1-1 TRBV6-2/TRBV6-3 ASSQIDSMNTEAF
- many 11 TRBJ2-1 TRBV6-1 ASSEGGYYEQF
- - 13 TRBJ2-2 TRBV30 AWSAGPGGPGELF
- - 13 TRBJ2-2 TRBV2 ASIDDRTNTGELF
TRBD2 many 13 TRBJ2-1 TRBV14 ASSQDSGGSNEQF
TRBD2 many 12 TRBJ2-1 TRBV20-1 SAPPGTKYNEQF
- many 13 TRBJ1-5 TRBV28 ASMLTYHWDQPQH
- many 11 TRBJ1-1 TRBV5-1 ASSLSANTEAF
- many 11 TRBJ2-7 TRBV29-1 SGWDTLSYEQY
TRBD1 many 11 TRBJ2-7 TRBV7-6 ASSPWTGFEQY
- few 16 TRBJ1-6 TRBV6-5 ASSYYPPPGGNLSPLH
- many 13 TRBJ1-1 TRBV5-1 ASSHSGAMNTEAF
- many 10 TRBJ2-7 TRBV5-1 ASSLLPHEQY
TRBD1 many 12 TRBJ1-6 TRBV6-5 ASSPLWGQGSLH
- many 10 TRBJ2-3 TRBV5-1 ASSLAGDTQY
- many 13 TRBJ1-5 TRBV19 ASSISADRNQPQH
- many 9 TRBJ2-1 TRBV2 ASSVGGEQF